Shown below are 23 T cell receptor beta chains from a single sample sequenced in a study of blood T cell repertoires in COVID-19. TCRdb keeps only in-frame clones here, not all; method: immunoSEQ multiplex PCR. The sample has about 210,000 clones; 81% are singletons. The material sequenced was PBMCs or T cells enriched from blood (not recorded which). The source of these receptors is a woman aged 45-59 years with acute COVID-19.

The gene calls are TRBV19 and TRBJ1-5, with D possibly matching TRBD1 (5 bases). CDR1 is LNHDA, CDR2 SQIVND, per germline (reference sequence). The CDR3 is 15 residues long. V was trimmed by 7 bases and J by 0 bases, leaving 13 bases between them. CDR3: CASNQGAYSNQPQHF. The CDR3 DNA reads TGTGCCAGTAACCAAGGGGCTTATAGCAATCAGCCCCAGCATTTT.

The rearrangement joins TRBV7-9 to TRBJ1-4; 10 bases align to TRBD1. Trimming cost V 6 bases and J 5 bases; bases outside gene matches: 3. CDR3 length: 14 residues. Germline V gene lookup returns CDR1 SEHNR and CDR2 FQNEAQ (reference sequence). This CDR3 is CASSVGQGNEKLFF. The CDR3 DNA reads as TGTGCCAGCAGTGTGGGACAGGGGAATGAAAAACTGTTTTTT. The full variable domain, in which reference TRBV7-9 and TRBJ1-4 provide the parts outside the CDR3, is DTGVSQNPRHKITKRGQNVTFRCDPISEHNRLYWYRQTLGQGPEFLTYFQNEAQLEKSRLLSDRFSAERPKGSFSTLEIQRTEQGDSAMYLCASSVGQGNEKLFFGSGTQLSVL.

The chain combines TRBV9 with TRBJ2-7; D possibly corresponds to TRBD2 (6 bases). The CDR3 sequence is 15 residues long. The germline gives CDR1 SGDLS, CDR2 YYNGEE. Between the trimmed V and J ends, which lost 0 bases and 0 bases, there was a span of 10 bases. The CDR3 region has the DNA TGTGCCAGCAGCGTAGGGGGGGACGGCTCCTACGAGCAGTACTTC. Amino acids: CASSVGGDGSYEQYF.

This chain connects TRBV13 to TRBJ2-3, with 9 bases aligning to TRBD2. V dropped 7 bases and J dropped 3; count of bases not matched to a gene: 5. This CDR3 contains 14 residues. Germline-derived CDR1 and CDR2 are PRHDT and FYEKMQ (reference sequence). CDR3 DNA sequence: TGTGCCAGCACCCGACTAGCGGCGACAGATACGCAGTATTTT. Its translation is CASTRLAATDTQYF.

This sequence joins TRBV5-1 and TRBJ2-3; D is uncertain. This CDR3 has 15 residues. Germline V CDR1 and CDR2: SGHRS, YFSETQ. V was clipped by 0 bases and J by 1 base, with 9 bases between them. The CDR3 protein is CASSLGTYGTDTQYF. The CDR3 DNA reads TGCGCCAGCAGCTTGGGTACCTACGGCACAGATACGCAGTATTTT.

The CDR3 protein is CASSNPFREHTQYF. CDR3 nucleotide sequence: TGTGCCAGTAGTAACCCTTTTCGAGAGCATACGCAGTATTTT. The genes are TRBV19 and TRBJ2-3; D remains unclear. The V and J ends lost 4 bases and 7 bases respectively, with 15 bases between them. The CDR3 has 14 amino acids. Per the germline V gene, CDR1 is LNHDA and CDR2 is SQIVND (reference sequence).

This sequence joins TRBV28 and TRBJ2-5; no clear D gene. Germline CDR1 and CDR2: MDHEN and SYDVKM. This CDR3 has 15 amino acids. V was pared by 5 bases and J by 2 bases, with 15 bases between. The CDR3 region has the DNA TGTGCCAGCAGTCCCCACCCCAGCGTTCAAGAGACCCAGTACTTC. Protein: CASSPHPSVQETQYF. Filled out from reference TRBV28 and TRBJ2-5, the complete variable domain reads DVKVTQSSRYLVKRTGEKVFLECVQDMDHENMFWYRQDPGLGLRLIYFSYDVKMKEKGDIPEGYSVSREKKERFSLILESASTNQTSMYLCASSPHPSVQETQYFGPGTRLLVL.

This clone was counted a few times. J is TRBJ2-1 and V is TRBV11-2, with a possible D match to TRBD2 (5 bases). V lost 5 bases to trimming and J lost 0 bases, with 11 bases between them. This CDR3 is built from 15 residues. Germline V CDR1 and CDR2: SGHAT, FQNNGV. In nucleotides, the CDR3 is TGTGCCAGCAGCCAGGACTTGCCCTCCTACAATGAGCAGTTCTTC. It encodes CASSQDLPSYNEQFF.

The genes are TRBV7-8 and TRBJ2-2, with 9 positions matching TRBD2. This CDR3 is 16 amino acids long. Trimming at V came to 5 bases and at J to 5 bases, leaving 9 bases not matched to a gene. Germline values: CDR1 SGHVS, CDR2 FQNEAQ. This chain's CDR3 is CASSTIAGVGTGELFF. CDR3 DNA sequence: TGTGCCAGCAGCACGATAGCGGGAGTGGGAACCGGGGAGCTGTTTTTT.

The rearrangement links TRBV19 to TRBJ2-1; D unresolved. There are 12 residues in the CDR3. Germline CDR1 LNHDA, CDR2 SQIVND (reference sequence). V shed 5 bases and J shed 2 bases, with 4 bases lying between them. CDR3 region: CASSPTYNEQFF. CDR3 bases: TGTGCCAGTAGTCCTACCTACAATGAGCAGTTCTTC.

The rearrangement uses TRBV28 and TRBJ1-5, with D perhaps TRBD1 (5 bases). Trimming left V 3 bases short and J 6 bases short, with 15 bases between. This CDR3 is built from 15 residues. The germline gives CDR1 MDHEN, CDR2 SYDVKM. In DNA form, the CDR3 reads TGTGCCAGCAGTTTCAGCGGGGGATCTGGTCAGCCCCAGCATTTT. Amino acid sequence: CASSFSGGSGQPQHF.

This clone appeared a few times. Here the CDR3 reads CATWERGYNEQFF. For the CDR3, the DNA is TGTGCCACCTGGGAGCGGGGGTACAATGAGCAGTTCTTC. The J gene is TRBJ2-1, the V gene TRBV15; 8 bases map to TRBD2. V lost 8 bases to trimming and J lost 4 bases; unmatched junction nucleotides: 4. The CDR3 runs to 13 residues. Germline V gene lookup returns CDR1 LNHNV and CDR2 YYDKDF (reference sequence).

The CDR3 bases are TGTGCCAGCAGCTCACCGGGACTAGCGGGTTTAAGCTCCTACGAGCAGTACTTC. Amino acids: CASSSPGLAGLSSYEQYF. V is TRBV7-2 and J is TRBJ2-7, with TRBD2 matching 12 bases. The V segment lost 4 bases and the J segment 0 bases; nucleotides outside the gene matches: 10. The CDR3 has 18 amino acids. The germline gives CDR1 SGHTA, CDR2 FQGNSA.

The rearrangement uses TRBV19 and TRBJ2-6; D is unclear. The CDR3 is 15 amino acids. Trimming took off 2 bases at V and 3 bases at J, with 8 bases between the two ends. The germline V gene has CDR1 LNHDA and CDR2 SQIVND (reference sequence). Written as DNA, the CDR3 is TGTGCCAGTAGTATATCGAGAGGTGGGGCCAACGTCCTGACTTTC. It codes for CASSISRGGANVLTF.

V and J are TRBV5-1 and TRBJ2-5, with D tentatively TRBD1 (6 bases). CDR1 SGHRS and CDR2 YFSETQ come from the germline V gene. The CDR3 runs to 16 residues. The ends were cut back, 6 bases at V and 6 bases at J, with 24 bases in the middle. The CDR3 protein is CASKDKAGRDTKTQYF. The CDR3 coding sequence is TGCGCCAGCAAGGATAAGGCAGGCAGGGACACAAAGACCCAGTACTTC.

This clone was detected a few times. This chain uses TRBV28 with TRBJ1-5; D ambiguous. The CDR3 totals 14 residues. Per the germline V gene, CDR1 is MDHEN and CDR2 is SYDVKM. Trimming removed 2 bases at V and 3 bases at J, with 8 bases between. The CDR3 DNA sequence: TGTGCCAGCAGTTTAGGGAGTAACAATCAGCCCCAGCATTTT. Translated: CASSLGSNNQPQHF.

The V and J genes are TRBV5-1 and TRBJ2-3, with 9 bases matching TRBD2. The J segment lost 3 bases and the V segment lost 7 bases, leaving 12 bases of the junction unmatched. Germline V gene lookup returns CDR1 SGHRS and CDR2 YFSETQ. The CDR3 extends over 16 amino acids. This chain's CDR3 is CASLPTGTSLTDTQYF. CDR3 DNA: TGCGCCAGCCTCCCCACCGGGACTAGCCTTACAGATACGCAGTATTTT.

The chain recombines TRBV21-1 with TRBJ2-5; the DNA was not used to check the table's D call, TRBD1. TRBV21-1 is flagged as a pseudogene. The CDR3 spans 17 residues. CDR3 nucleotides: TGTGCCAGCAGCAAAAAATCGCGACAGGGGCCCGAAGAGACCCAGTACTTC. Protein: CASSKKSRQGPEETQYF.

The chain recombines TRBV6-5 with TRBJ2-1; 9 bases align to TRBD1. The V gene's germline CDR1 is MNHEY and CDR2 SVGAGI. This CDR3 comprises 15 residues. V was pared by 6 bases and J by 8 bases, with 11 bases of the junction left unmatched. CDR3 coding DNA: TGTGCCAGCAGCCGTCCCGGGACAGGGATATATGAGCAGTTCTTC. The encoded protein is CASSRPGTGIYEQFF.

This clone was recorded once. The chain employs TRBV5-6 and TRBJ1-5; D unresolved. This CDR3 spans 13 amino acids. Trimming left V 0 bases short and J 4 bases short, with 5 bases between. Looked up from germline, CDR1 is SGHDT and CDR2 is YYEEEE. This chain's CDR3 is CASSLASNQPQHF. In DNA, the CDR3 is TGTGCCAGCAGCTTGGCCTCGAATCAGCCCCAGCATTTT.

This chain connects TRBV7-2 to TRBJ2-3, with no clear D. The CDR3 loop spans 14 amino acids. Trimming shortened V by 2 bases and J by 4 bases, and 10 bases separated the two germline ends. Germline V lookup: CDR1 SGHTA, CDR2 FQGNSA. The CDR3 is CASSLTWQADTQYF. Written as DNA, the CDR3 is TGTGCCAGCAGCTTAACTTGGCAGGCAGATACGCAGTATTTT.

The chain carries TRBV11-3 and TRBJ2-3; 7 nucleotides align to TRBD1. This CDR3 has 14 amino acids. With 7 bases clipped from V and 4 bases from J, the junction kept 8 bases outside the gene matches. Germline lookup yields CDR1 SGHNT and CDR2 YENEEA. CDR3 residues: CASKSRQGADTQYF. Here the CDR3 DNA reads TGTGCCAGCAAATCTAGACAGGGCGCAGATACGCAGTATTTT. Combining the CDR3 with reference TRBV11-3 and TRBJ2-3 gives the whole variable domain EAGVVQSPRYKIIEKKQPVAFWCNPISGHNTLYWYLQNLGQGPELLIRYENEEAVDDSQLPKDRFSAERLKGVDSTLKIQPAELGDSAVYLCASKSRQGADTQYFGPGTRLTVL.

V usage is TRBV6-5 and J usage is TRBJ2-1, with 8 bases that match TRBD1. This CDR3 is built from 12 residues. Unmatched junction bases numbered 1, after V lost 6 bases and J lost 6 bases. Germline values: CDR1 MNHEY, CDR2 SVGAGI. CDR3 amino acids: CASSDRGNEQFF. Here the CDR3 DNA reads TGTGCCAGCAGCGACAGGGGCAATGAGCAGTTCTTC.